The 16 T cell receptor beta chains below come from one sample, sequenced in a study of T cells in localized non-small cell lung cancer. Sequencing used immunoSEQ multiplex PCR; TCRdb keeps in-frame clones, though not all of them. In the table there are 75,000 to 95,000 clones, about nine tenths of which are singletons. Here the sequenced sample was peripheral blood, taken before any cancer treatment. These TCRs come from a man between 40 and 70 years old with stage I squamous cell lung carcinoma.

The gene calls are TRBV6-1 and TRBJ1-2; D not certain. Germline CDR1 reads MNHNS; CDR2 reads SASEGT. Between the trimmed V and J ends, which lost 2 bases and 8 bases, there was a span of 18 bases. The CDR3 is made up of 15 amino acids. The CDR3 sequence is CASSEMSAVMRGYTF. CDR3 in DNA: TGTGCCAGCAGTGAAATGTCGGCGGTGATGCGGGGCTACACCTTC.

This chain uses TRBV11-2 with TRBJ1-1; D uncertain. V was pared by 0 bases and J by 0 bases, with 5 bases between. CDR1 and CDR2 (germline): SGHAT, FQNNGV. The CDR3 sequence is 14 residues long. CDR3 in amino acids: CASSLDRVNTEAFF. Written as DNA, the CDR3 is TGTGCCAGCAGCTTAGACAGAGTGAACACTGAAGCTTTCTTT. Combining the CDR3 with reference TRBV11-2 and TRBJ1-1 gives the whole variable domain EAGVAQSPRYKIIEKRQSVAFWCNPISGHATLYWYQQILGQGPKLLIQFQNNGVVDDSQLPKDRFSAERLKGVDSTLKIQPAKLEDSAVYLCASSLDRVNTEAFFGQGTRLTVV.

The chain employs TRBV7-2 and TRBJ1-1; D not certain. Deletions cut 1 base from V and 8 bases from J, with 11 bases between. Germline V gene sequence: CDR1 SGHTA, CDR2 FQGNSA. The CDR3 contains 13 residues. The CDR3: CASSLDLGSEAFF. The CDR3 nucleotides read TGTGCCAGCAGCTTAGACTTAGGCAGCGAAGCTTTCTTT.

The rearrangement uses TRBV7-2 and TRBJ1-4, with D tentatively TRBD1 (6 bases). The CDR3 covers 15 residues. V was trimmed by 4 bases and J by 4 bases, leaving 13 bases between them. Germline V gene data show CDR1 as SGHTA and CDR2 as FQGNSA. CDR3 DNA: TGTGCCAGCAGCTCAGGACAGTCCAATAATGAAAAACTGTTTTTT. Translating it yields CASSSGQSNNEKLFF.

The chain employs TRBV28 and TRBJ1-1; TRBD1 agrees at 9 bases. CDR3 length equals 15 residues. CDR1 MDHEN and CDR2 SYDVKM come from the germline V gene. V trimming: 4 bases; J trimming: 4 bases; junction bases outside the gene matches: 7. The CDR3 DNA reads TGTGCCAGCAGTTCGATAGGACAGGGGAGCACTGAAGCTTTCTTT. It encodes CASSSIGQGSTEAFF.

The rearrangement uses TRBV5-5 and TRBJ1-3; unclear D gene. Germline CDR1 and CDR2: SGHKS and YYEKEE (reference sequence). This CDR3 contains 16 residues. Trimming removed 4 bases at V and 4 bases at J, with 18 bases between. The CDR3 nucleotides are TGTGCCAGCAGCGACCGGGTTTGGACTTCGGGAAACACCATATATTTT. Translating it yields CASSDRVWTSGNTIYF.

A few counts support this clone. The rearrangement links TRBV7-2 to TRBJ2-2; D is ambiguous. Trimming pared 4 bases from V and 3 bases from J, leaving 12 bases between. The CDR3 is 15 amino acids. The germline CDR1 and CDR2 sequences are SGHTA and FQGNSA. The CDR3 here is CASSSAPVYTGELFF. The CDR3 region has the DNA TGTGCCAGCAGCTCCGCACCAGTCTACACCGGGGAGCTGTTTTTT. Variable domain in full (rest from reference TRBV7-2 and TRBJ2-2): GAGVSQSPSNKVTEKGKDVELRCDPISGHTALYWYRQSLGQGLEFLIYFQGNSAPDKSGLPSDRFSAERTGGSVSTLTIQRTQQEDSAVYLCASSSAPVYTGELFFGEGSRLTVL.

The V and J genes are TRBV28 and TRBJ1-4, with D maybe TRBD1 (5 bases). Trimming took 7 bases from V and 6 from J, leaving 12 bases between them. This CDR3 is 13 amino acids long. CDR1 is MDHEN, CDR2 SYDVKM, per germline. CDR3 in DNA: TGTGCCAGCAACCTTCCGGGGGATGAAAAACTGTTTTTT. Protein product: CASNLPGDEKLFF. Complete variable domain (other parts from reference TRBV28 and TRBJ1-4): DVKVTQSSRYLVKRTGEKVFLECVQDMDHENMFWYRQDPGLGLRLIYFSYDVKMKEKGDIPEGYSVSREKKERFSLILESASTNQTSMYLCASNLPGDEKLFFGSGTQLSVL.

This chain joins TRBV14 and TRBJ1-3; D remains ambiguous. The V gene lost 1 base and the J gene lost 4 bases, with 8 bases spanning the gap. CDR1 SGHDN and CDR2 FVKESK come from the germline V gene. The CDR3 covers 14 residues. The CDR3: CASSQVTGGNTIYF. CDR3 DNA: TGTGCCAGCAGCCAAGTAACCGGGGGAAACACCATATATTTT. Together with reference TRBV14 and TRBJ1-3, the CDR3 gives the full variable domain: EAGVTQFPSHSVIEKGQTVTLRCDPISGHDNLYWYRRVMGKEIKFLLHFVKESKQDESGMPNNRFLAERTGGTYSTLKVQPAELEDSGVYFCASSQVTGGNTIYFGEGSWLTVV.

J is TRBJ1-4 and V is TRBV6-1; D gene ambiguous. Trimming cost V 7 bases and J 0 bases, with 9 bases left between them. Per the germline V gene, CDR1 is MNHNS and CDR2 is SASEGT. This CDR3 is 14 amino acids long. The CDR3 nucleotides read TGTGCCAGCACCTTTCTTACAACTAATGAAAAACTGTTTTTT. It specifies CASTFLTTNEKLFF.

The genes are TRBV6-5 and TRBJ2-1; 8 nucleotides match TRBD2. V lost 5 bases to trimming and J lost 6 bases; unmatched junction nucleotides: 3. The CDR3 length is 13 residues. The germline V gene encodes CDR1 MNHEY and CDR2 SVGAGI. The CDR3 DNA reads TGTGCCAGCAGTCCGGGGGGGATCAATGAGCAGTTCTTC. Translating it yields CASSPGGINEQFF.

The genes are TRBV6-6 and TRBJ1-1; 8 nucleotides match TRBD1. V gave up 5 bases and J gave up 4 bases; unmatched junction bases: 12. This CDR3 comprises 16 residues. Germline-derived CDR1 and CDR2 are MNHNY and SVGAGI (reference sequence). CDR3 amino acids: CASSLQGGGVGTEAFF. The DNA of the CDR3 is TGTGCCAGCAGTCTACAGGGGGGAGGGGTGGGCACTGAAGCTTTCTTT.

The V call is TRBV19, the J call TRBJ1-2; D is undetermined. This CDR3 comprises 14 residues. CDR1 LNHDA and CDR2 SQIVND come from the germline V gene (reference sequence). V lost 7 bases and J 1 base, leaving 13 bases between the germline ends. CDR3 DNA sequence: TGTGCCAGTACCATCGGATCAGTTAACTATGGCTACACCTTC. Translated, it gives CASTIGSVNYGYTF.

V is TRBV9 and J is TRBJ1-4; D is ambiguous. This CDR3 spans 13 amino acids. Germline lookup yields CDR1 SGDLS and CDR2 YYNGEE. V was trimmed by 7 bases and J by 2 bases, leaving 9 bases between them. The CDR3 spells CASGPGTNEKLFF. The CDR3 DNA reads TGTGCCAGCGGGCCCGGGACTAATGAAAAACTGTTTTTT.

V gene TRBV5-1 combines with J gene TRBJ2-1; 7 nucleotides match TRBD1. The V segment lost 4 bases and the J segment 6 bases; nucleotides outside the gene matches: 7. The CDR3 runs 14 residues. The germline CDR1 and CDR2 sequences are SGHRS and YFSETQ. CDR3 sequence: CASSASTGVNEQFF. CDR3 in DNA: TGCGCCAGCAGCGCTTCTACAGGGGTCAATGAGCAGTTCTTC.

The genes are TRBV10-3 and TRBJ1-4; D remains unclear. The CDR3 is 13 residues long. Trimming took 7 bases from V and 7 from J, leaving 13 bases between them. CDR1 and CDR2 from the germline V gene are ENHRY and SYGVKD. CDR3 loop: CAITWGLGEKLFF. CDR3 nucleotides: TGTGCCATCACTTGGGGTCTGGGTGAAAAACTGTTTTTT.